Each of the 9 T cell receptor beta chains below was sequenced from the same sample in a study of T cells after yellow fever vaccination. TCRdb itself ran the 5' RACE reads through MiXCR, one entry per CDR3 protein. The data hold 100,000 to 150,000 distinct CDR3 sequences, with roughly 8.2% observed a single time. The material was CD8+ T cells sorted from PBMCs, obtained on the day of the yellow fever booster vaccination. The source is a man aged 18 to 29 who received the YFV17D yellow fever vaccine.

The chain couples TRBV6-2 or TRBV6-3 to TRBJ2-6, with D uncertain. Germline CDR1 and CDR2: MNHEY and SVGEGT. This CDR3 comprises 14 residues. Trimming stripped 7 bases from V and 0 bases from J, with 7 bases between. CDR3 nucleotides: TGTGCCAGCACTAGTGGCTCTGGGGCCAACGTCCTGACTTTC. It specifies CASTSGSGANVLTF.

This clonotype showed up just a few times. The chain has TRBV7-9 and TRBJ1-1; TRBD1 matches 9 bases. With 5 bases clipped from V and 1 base from J, the junction kept 5 bases outside the gene matches. This CDR3 spans 15 amino acids. Germline lookup yields CDR1 SEHNR and CDR2 FQNEAQ (reference sequence). In DNA, the CDR3 is TGTGCCAGCAGCCTTGGGGGACAGGGGAACACTGAAGCTTTCTTT. This codes for CASSLGGQGNTEAFF. Full variable domain (outside the CDR3, taken from reference TRBV7-9 and TRBJ1-1): DTGVSQNPRHKITKRGQNVTFRCDPISEHNRLYWYRQTLGQGPEFLTYFQNEAQLEKSRLLSDRFSAERPKGSFSTLEIQRTEQGDSAMYLCASSLGGQGNTEAFFGQGTRLTVV.

This clonotype showed up just a few times. The chain carries TRBV6-5 and TRBJ2-2; 10 nucleotides align to TRBD1. The V segment lost 6 bases and the J segment 7 bases; nucleotides outside the gene matches: 11. There are 16 residues in the CDR3. Looked up from germline, CDR1 is MNHEY and CDR2 is SVGAGI. CDR3 DNA sequence: TGTGCCAGCAGCTCCGGGACAGGGGAGATAGTCGGGGAGCTGTTTTTT. It is translated as CASSSGTGEIVGELFF.

The J gene is TRBJ2-7, the V gene TRBV20-1, with D perhaps TRBD1 (6 bases). The CDR3 length is 15 residues. Germline CDR1 DFQATT, CDR2 SNEGSKA (reference sequence). V lost 0 bases and J 2 bases, leaving 14 bases between the germline ends. For the CDR3, the DNA is TGCAGTGCTAGAGATACAGGGTCCCCTACCTACGAGCAGTACGTC. It codes for CSARDTGSPTYEQYV.

This clonotype was seen a handful of times. This sequence joins TRBV12-3 or TRBV12-4 and TRBJ2-5, with 7 positions matching TRBD2. The CDR3 is 14 residues long. J gave up 5 bases and V 6 bases, and 9 bases lay outside the gene matches. In DNA, the CDR3 is TGTGCCAGCAGGCCCCTCACGCGGGGGGAGACCCAGTACTTC. It yields the protein CASRPLTRGETQYF.

The sample holds many counts of this clonotype. The chain recombines TRBV20-1 with TRBJ1-4; weak D call: TRBD1 (6 bases). The germline V gene encodes CDR1 DFQATT and CDR2 SNEGSKA (reference sequence). V lost 0 bases to trimming and J lost 10 bases, with 15 bases between them. The length of the CDR3 is 14 residues. The CDR3 region is CSARDLGTHLKLFF. DNA of the CDR3: TGCAGTGCTAGAGATCTCGGGACACATTTAAAACTGTTTTTT.

This clonotype was seen a handful of times. The chain employs TRBV7-9 and TRBJ1-2; 8 bases map to TRBD1. Germline CDR1 SEHNR, CDR2 FQNEAQ (reference sequence). The CDR3 loop spans 12 amino acids. Trimming at V came to 5 bases and at J to 8 bases, leaving 4 bases not matched to a gene. The CDR3 loop reads CASSRTGWGYTF. The CDR3 nucleotides read TGTGCCAGCAGCCGGACAGGGTGGGGCTACACCTTC.

This rearrangement joins TRBV4-1 to TRBJ2-7; no clear D. V gave up 1 base and J gave up 0 bases, with 10 bases separating them. The CDR3 loop spans 15 amino acids. The germline gives CDR1 MGHRA, CDR2 YSYEKL. The DNA for the CDR3 is TGCGCCAGCAGCCAAGTTGACCGAAGCTCCTACGAGCAGTACTTC. This encodes CASSQVDRSSYEQYF.

In its sample, this clonotype was seen a few times. The genes are TRBV9 and TRBJ2-7; D not resolved. CDR3 length: 15 amino acids. V shed 0 bases and J shed 0 bases, with 10 bases lying between them. Germline CDR1 is SGDLS and CDR2 is YYNGEE. The DNA for the CDR3 is TGTGCCAGCAGCGTAGAGGAGTCGAGCTCCTACGAGCAGTACTTC. It translates to CASSVEESSSYEQYF.